This is a list of T cell receptor beta chains from one sample in a study of blood T cell repertoires in COVID-19. The protocol was immunoSEQ multiplex PCR, while the TCRdb copy is restricted to in-frame clones and leaves out a portion. The sample holds approximately 97,000 clones, roughly nine tenths seen once. The material sequenced was peripheral blood. The receptors come from a man aged 55 to 70 with acute or convalescent COVID-19. The CDR3 runs from the conserved cysteine through the conserved F or W. A D gene is named only where the DNA matches it firmly. Some rows mark clone size as missing; the rest say once, few, many or name a class of expanded clone.

v_gene	d_gene	abundance	j_gene	CDR3nt	CDR3aa
TRBV6-5	.	.	TRBJ1-6	TGTGCCAGCAGTTACTCGAGTGATCCGGGATCACCCCTCCACTTT	CASSYSSDPGSPLHF
TRBV6-1	.	.	TRBJ2-7	TGTGCCAGCAGTGAAGGCAGGCTTAGGAACCGATACGAGCAGTACTTC	CASSEGRLRNRYEQYF
TRBV29-1	.	.	TRBJ1-2	TGCAGCGTTGATCCTGAGGGGGTAGGCACCTTC	CSVDPEGVGTF
TRBV3-1/TRBV3-2	.	once	TRBJ1-2	TGTGCCAGCAGCCAAGATCTAGGGGTGCGTGGCTACACCTTC	CASSQDLGVRGYTF
TRBV13	TRBD1	.	TRBJ2-3	TGTGCCAGCAGCTCTCCCGGGACAGGGATCCCAGATACGCAGTATTTT	CASSSPGTGIPDTQYF
TRBV19	TRBD1	.	TRBJ2-1	TGTGCCAGTAGTATAGCGGTTGGGGACAGACACAATGAGCAGTTCTTC	CASSIAVGDRHNEQFF
TRBV6-5	.	.	TRBJ1-6	TGTGCCAGCAGTCGACAGTACTATAATTCACCCCTCCACTTT	CASSRQYYNSPLHF
TRBV19	.	.	TRBJ1-1	TGTGCCAGTAGTATGGCGGGAAATGAAGCTTTCTTT	CASSMAGNEAFF
TRBV7-2	TRBD1	.	TRBJ2-7	TGTGCCAGCAGCTTAGCTGGGACAGCACCCTACGAGCAGTACTTC	CASSLAGTAPYEQYF
TRBV27	.	.	TRBJ1-5	TGTGCCAGCAGGCGCCTGGCGAAGGGGAGCAATCAGCCCCAGCATTTT	CASRRLAKGSNQPQHF
TRBV6-6	.	.	TRBJ1-1	TGTGCCAGCAGTCCGAGGGGGGGTGAAGCTTTCTTT	CASSPRGGEAFF
TRBV6-5	.	.	TRBJ2-3	TGTGCCAGCAGTTACTCGAGTCTAGCTAGCACAGATACGCAGTATTTT	CASSYSSLASTDTQYF
TRBV14	.	.	TRBJ2-5	TGTGCCAGCAGCCGTCGGAGCGGGGAGACCCAGTACTTC	CASSRRSGETQYF
TRBV7-2	TRBD1	.	TRBJ1-2	TGTGCCAGCAGCTCGACAGGGCTGAACTATGGCTACACCTTC	CASSSTGLNYGYTF
TRBV19	.	.	TRBJ1-1	TGTGCCAGTAGTATAGGAGCGCGGGGGGCGGACACTGAAGCTTTCTTT	CASSIGARGADTEAFF
TRBV27	.	.	TRBJ1-6	TGTGCCAGCAGTTTAGGACACCTTAATTCACCCCTCCACTTT	CASSLGHLNSPLHF
TRBV5-5	.	.	TRBJ1-5	TGTGCCAGCAGCTTGCAGGCAGGTAACAATCAGCCCCAGCATTTT	CASSLQAGNNQPQHF
TRBV5-4	TRBD1	.	TRBJ1-1	TGTGCCAGCAGTCGGACAGGGGGCACTGAAGCTTTCTTT	CASSRTGGTEAFF
TRBV6-5	.	.	TRBJ1-1	TGTGCCAGCAGGCGCGGGGGGGGCGGCACTGAAGCTTTCTTT	CASRRGGGGTEAFF
TRBV30	.	.	TRBJ2-2	TGTGCCTGGAGGAAGGGATCCAGGGACACCGGGGAGCTGTTTTTT	CAWRKGSRDTGELFF
TRBV7-9	.	.	TRBJ1-4	TGTGCCAGCAGCTCAAGGGGTACATCTAATGAAAAACTGTTTTTT	CASSSRGTSNEKLFF
TRBV18	TRBD1	.	TRBJ1-5	TGTGCCAGCTCTGCTGGACAGGGGTTAAATCAGCCCCAGCATTTT	CASSAGQGLNQPQHF
TRBV6-5	.	.	TRBJ1-3	TGTGCCAGCACTTATGGCGGCTCTGGAAACACCATATATTTT	CASTYGGSGNTIYF
TRBV6-5	.	.	TRBJ2-2	TGTGCCAGCACCCCGGGGTCGGCGAACACCGGGGAGCTGTTTTTT	CASTPGSANTGELFF
TRBV10-2	.	.	TRBJ1-1	TGCGCCAGCAGTGAAGACAGGTTCTACTCTTTAACTGAAGCTTTCTTT	CASSEDRFYSLTEAFF
TRBV19	.	once	TRBJ1-2	TGTGCCAGTAACCCCGGGGAGGGGCACTATGGCTACACCTTC	CASNPGEGHYGYTF
TRBV7-9	.	.	TRBJ1-1	TGTGCCAGCAGCCCGGACATTTCTGAAGCTTTCTTT	CASSPDISEAFF
TRBV7-6	TRBD1	.	TRBJ1-2	TGTGCCAGCAGCCCCGGACAGGGGGACTATGGCTACACCTTC	CASSPGQGDYGYTF
TRBV19	TRBD1	once	TRBJ1-2	TGTGCCAGTAGAGACTCGGACAGGCGCTATGGCTACACCTTC	CASRDSDRRYGYTF
TRBV3-1/TRBV3-2	TRBD1	.	TRBJ1-1	TGTGCCAGCAGCCAGGGGTCCGGACAGGATTTAATTAGGGGCACTGAAGCTTTCTTT	CASSQGSGQDLIRGTEAFF
TRBV12-3/TRBV12-4	.	once	TRBJ1-6	TGTGCCAGCAGCCCCCTTGATAATTCACCCCTCCACTTT	CASSPLDNSPLHF
TRBV19	.	.	TRBJ1-2	TGTGCCAGTATCCCGGGACACAAATCTAACTATGGCTACACCTTC	CASIPGHKSNYGYTF
TRBV7-2	TRBD1	.	TRBJ1-1	TGTGCCAGCAGCAAAGGACAGGGGGTCACTGAAGCTTTCTTT	CASSKGQGVTEAFF
TRBV5-1	.	.	TRBJ1-1	TGCGCCAGCAGCTTGGATAGGACAACAACTGAAGCTTTCTTT	CASSLDRTTTEAFF
TRBV2	.	.	TRBJ1-1	TGTGCCAGCAGTGACAGGGCCGCCGACACTGAAGCTTTCTTT	CASSDRAADTEAFF
TRBV2	.	.	TRBJ2-2	TGTGCCACATCCCCCCAGGGGAGAAACACCGGGGAGCTGTTTTTT	CATSPQGRNTGELFF
TRBV5-1	.	once	TRBJ1-1	TGCGCCAGCAGCTTGGGGGCCCAGTTCACTGAAGCTTTCTTT	CASSLGAQFTEAFF
TRBV6-5	.	.	TRBJ1-1	TGTGCCAGCCTCCCCCGGGGGGAAGGCACTGAAGCTTTCTTT	CASLPRGEGTEAFF
TRBV5-1	TRBD1	.	TRBJ2-1	TGCGCCAGCAGCCCGACAGGGCTCGACTGGAATGAGCAGTTCTTC	CASSPTGLDWNEQFF
TRBV19	TRBD1	.	TRBJ1-1	TGTGCCAGTAGTATCATTGACAGGGACGCTGAAGCTTTCTTT	CASSIIDRDAEAFF
TRBV18	TRBD1	.	TRBJ1-5	TGTGCCAGCTCACCGGGGACAGGGGATAGCAATCAGCCCCAGCATTTT	CASSPGTGDSNQPQHF
TRBV29-1	.	.	TRBJ2-3	TGCAGCGTTGGCGTGACAGATACGCAGTATTTT	CSVGVTDTQYF
TRBV19	.	.	TRBJ1-6	TGTGCCAGTAGTAACCGACCCTACAGGTACAAGAATTCACCCCTCCACTTT	CASSNRPYRYKNSPLHF
TRBV7-2	.	.	TRBJ2-1	TGTGCCAGCAGCTTACGGTCTTACAATGAGCAGTTCTTC	CASSLRSYNEQFF
TRBV25-1	TRBD1	few	TRBJ1-4	TGTGCCAGCAGTGATGACAGGGACTATGAAAAACTGTTTTTT	CASSDDRDYEKLFF
TRBV5-4	.	.	TRBJ2-5	TGTGCCAGCAGCTTGCCTCCGGGGGGCATAGAGACCCAGTACTTC	CASSLPPGGIETQYF
TRBV7-7	.	few	TRBJ1-1	TGTGCCAGCAGCTTAGACAGGAACACTGAAGCTTTCTTT	CASSLDRNTEAFF
TRBV6-5	TRBD1	.	TRBJ1-3	TGTGCCAGCAGGACAGGGACGAGCTCTGGAAACACCATATATTTT	CASRTGTSSGNTIYF
TRBV6-5	TRBD1	.	TRBJ1-5	TGTGCCAGCAGACCGGGACAGCCTTACAATCAGCCCCAGCATTTT	CASRPGQPYNQPQHF
TRBV7-9	.	.	TRBJ1-5	TGTGCCAGCAGCTTACAGGGTAGCAATCAGCCCCAGCATTTT	CASSLQGSNQPQHF
TRBV19	.	.	TRBJ1-3	TGTGCCAGTAGTACCCCAACAGGGTCTGGAAACACCATATATTTT	CASSTPTGSGNTIYF
TRBV10-3	.	once	TRBJ2-3	TGTGCCATCAGTGGGGGACACCGAAGCACAGATACGCAGTATTTT	CAISGGHRSTDTQYF
TRBV11-3	.	.	TRBJ2-2	TGTGCCAGCAGCTTAGATCAGGTGTTTAACACCGGGGAGCTGTTTTTT	CASSLDQVFNTGELFF
TRBV28	.	once	TRBJ1-1	TGTGCCAGCAGTCCACAGGCCTTGAACACTGAAGCTTTCTTT	CASSPQALNTEAFF
TRBV11-2	TRBD1	few	TRBJ1-2	TGTGCCAGCAGCCCCGGCAGGGGGCAAGTAGTTGATGGCTACACCTTC	CASSPGRGQVVDGYTF